A single sample gave rise to the 8 T cell receptor beta chains below, sequenced in a study of blood T cell repertoires in COVID-19. Assay: immunoSEQ multiplex PCR; the TCRdb copy retains only in-frame clones and omits some. Seen here are around 300,000 clones, over 75% observed once, and the top ten hold 6% to 9%. Sequenced input: peripheral blood. The receptor source for this set is a human donor in a cohort sampled during active COVID-19.

J is TRBJ1-6 and V is TRBV12-5; D is uncertain. The CDR3 runs 13 residues. Trimming cost V 10 bases and J 5 bases, with 12 bases left between them. Germline V gene data show CDR1 as LGHNT and CDR2 as FRNRAP. The CDR3 DNA is TGTGCTACGACAATATTTGATAATTCACCCCTCCACTTT. Translation gives CATTIFDNSPLHF.

The rearrangement joins TRBV5-5 to TRBJ1-2; 7 nucleotides align to TRBD1. The V and J ends lost 4 bases and 6 bases, in that order; junction bases with no gene match: 6. The CDR3 has 13 residues. CDR1 is SGHKS, CDR2 YYEKEE, per germline (reference sequence). DNA of the CDR3: TGTGCCAGCAGCATACGACAGGGAGATGGCTACACCTTC. Residues: CASSIRQGDGYTF.

The CDR3 reads CASSNPDRGHGYTF. The CDR3 DNA sequence: TGTGCCAGCAGCAACCCGGACAGGGGGCACGGCTACACCTTC. V usage is TRBV9 and J usage is TRBJ1-2; 11 bases are a match to TRBD1. Germline CDR1 and CDR2: SGDLS and YYNGEE. V shed 4 bases, J shed 8 bases, and the junction held 7 bases outside the gene matches. This CDR3 has 14 amino acids.

This clone was recorded once. V is TRBV5-8 and J is TRBJ2-5; 7 positions match TRBD1. Looked up from germline, CDR1 is SGHTS and CDR2 is YDEGEE. The CDR3 consists of 13 residues. After removal of 6 bases from V and 3 bases from J, the junction contained 5 bases not matched to a gene. The CDR3 is CASNLQGKETQYF. CDR3 coding DNA: TGTGCCAGCAATCTACAGGGGAAAGAGACCCAGTACTTC.

V usage is TRBV30 and J usage is TRBJ2-2; 10 bases are shared with TRBD2. The germline V gene encodes CDR1 GTSNPN and CDR2 SVGIG (reference sequence). The CDR3 extends over 14 amino acids. V trimming: 5 bases; J trimming: 2 bases; junction bases outside the gene matches: 2. CDR3 protein: CAWPSGGNTGELFF. The CDR3 nucleotides are TGTGCCTGGCCTAGCGGGGGAAACACCGGGGAGCTGTTTTTT.

The chain employs TRBV6-1 and TRBJ1-2; weak D call: TRBD1 (5 bases). The CDR3 contains 15 residues. Trimming shortened V by 1 base and J by 7 bases, and 16 bases separated the two germline ends. The germline gives CDR1 MNHNS, CDR2 SASEGT. The CDR3 region is CASSEDVKGLGGYTF. DNA for the CDR3: TGTGCCAGCAGTGAAGACGTTAAGGGGTTAGGTGGCTACACCTTC.

The rearrangement links TRBV5-1 to TRBJ2-2; 8 bases match TRBD2. The germline V gene encodes CDR1 SGHRS and CDR2 YFSETQ. CDR3 length: 16 amino acids. After removal of 2 bases from V and 5 bases from J, the junction contained 8 bases not matched to a gene. CDR3 sequence reads: CASSFLQSSGTGELFF. DNA for the CDR3: TGCGCCAGCAGCTTTCTACAATCTAGCGGGACCGGGGAGCTGTTTTTT.

The genes are TRBV10-1 and TRBJ2-2; 8 bases are shared with TRBD1. The CDR3 loop spans 12 amino acids. The germline V gene has CDR1 WNHNN and CDR2 SYGVQD (reference sequence). After removal of 7 bases from V and 6 bases from J, the junction contained 1 base not matched to a gene. As DNA, the CDR3 is TGCGCCAGCATGGACAGGGCCGGGGAGCTGTTTTTT. Protein sequence: CASMDRAGELFF.